This note documents a single T cell receptor (beta chain) sequence. Its antigen is as yet unknown. This sample was included in a study of shared clonotypes between healthy human individuals. J lost 1 base, V lost 4 bases, and 6 bases had no gene match. Germline lookup yields CDR1 SGHRS and CDR2 YFSETQ. This CDR3 comprises 15 residues. Study-wide results and limits: Clonotype sharing across a handful of donors was observed for 4% to 6.5% of naive CD4 clonotypes. Rarefaction demonstrated incomplete sorted-subset sequencing despite large depth. Naive subsets usually exceeded memory subsets in estimated richness. The sampled material consisted only of blood, and tissue repertoires are likely to differ.

Sequenced by immunoSEQ multiplex PCR; TCRdb stores in-frame clones only, minus some. The profile shows about 1.5 million clones, around 98% of them singletons. Source material: naive CD4+ T cells sorted from blood. Subset specified: CD45RA+ positively selected. This receptor was taken from a young man in good health. The gene calls are TRBV5-1 and TRBJ2-7, with 9 bases that match TRBD1. Here the CDR3 reads CASSIDGTGSYEQYF. The CDR3 DNA sequence: TGCGCCAGCAGCATCGACGGGACAGGGTCCTACGAGCAGTACTTC.